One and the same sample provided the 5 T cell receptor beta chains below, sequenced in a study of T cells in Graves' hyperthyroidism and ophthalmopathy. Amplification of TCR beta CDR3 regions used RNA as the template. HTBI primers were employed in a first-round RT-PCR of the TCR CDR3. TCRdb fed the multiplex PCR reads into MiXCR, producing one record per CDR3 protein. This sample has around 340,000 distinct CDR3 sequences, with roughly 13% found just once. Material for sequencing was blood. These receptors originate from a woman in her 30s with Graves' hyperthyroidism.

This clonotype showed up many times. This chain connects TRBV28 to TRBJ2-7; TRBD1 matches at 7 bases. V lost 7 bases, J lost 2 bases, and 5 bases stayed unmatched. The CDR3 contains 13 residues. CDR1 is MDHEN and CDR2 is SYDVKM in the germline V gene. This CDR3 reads CASNGQVAYEQYF. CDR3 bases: TGTGCCAGCAATGGACAGGTGGCCTACGAGCAGTACTTC.

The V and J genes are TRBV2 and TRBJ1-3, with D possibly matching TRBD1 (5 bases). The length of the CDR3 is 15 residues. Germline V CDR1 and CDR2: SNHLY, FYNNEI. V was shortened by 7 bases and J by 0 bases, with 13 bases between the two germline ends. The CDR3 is CASTWDGASGNTIYF. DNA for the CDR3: TGTGCCAGCACCTGGGATGGGGCCTCTGGAAACACCATATATTTT.

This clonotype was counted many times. The CDR3 spells CAISSSRQETQYF. CDR3 nucleotide sequence: TGTGCCATCAGTTCCAGCCGTCAAGAGACCCAGTACTTC. The chain uses TRBV10-3 and TRBJ2-5; the D is unclear. The CDR3 totals 13 residues. V gave up 5 bases and J gave up 2 bases, with 9 bases separating them. Germline CDR1 ENHRY, CDR2 SYGVKD.

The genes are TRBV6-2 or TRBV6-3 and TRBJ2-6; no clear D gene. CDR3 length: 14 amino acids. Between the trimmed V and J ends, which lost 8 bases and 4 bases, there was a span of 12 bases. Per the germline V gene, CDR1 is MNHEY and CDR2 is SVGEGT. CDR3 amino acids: CASSDVRGANVLTF. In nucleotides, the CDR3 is TGTGCCAGCTCGGACGTCCGGGGGGCCAACGTCCTGACTTTC.

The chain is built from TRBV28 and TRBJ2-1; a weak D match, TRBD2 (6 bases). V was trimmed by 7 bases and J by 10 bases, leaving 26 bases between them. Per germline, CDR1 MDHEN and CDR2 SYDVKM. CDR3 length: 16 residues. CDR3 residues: CASTTSGDRGSYEQFF. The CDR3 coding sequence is TGTGCCAGCACCACTTCGGGGGACCGAGGCTCCTACGAGCAGTTCTTC.